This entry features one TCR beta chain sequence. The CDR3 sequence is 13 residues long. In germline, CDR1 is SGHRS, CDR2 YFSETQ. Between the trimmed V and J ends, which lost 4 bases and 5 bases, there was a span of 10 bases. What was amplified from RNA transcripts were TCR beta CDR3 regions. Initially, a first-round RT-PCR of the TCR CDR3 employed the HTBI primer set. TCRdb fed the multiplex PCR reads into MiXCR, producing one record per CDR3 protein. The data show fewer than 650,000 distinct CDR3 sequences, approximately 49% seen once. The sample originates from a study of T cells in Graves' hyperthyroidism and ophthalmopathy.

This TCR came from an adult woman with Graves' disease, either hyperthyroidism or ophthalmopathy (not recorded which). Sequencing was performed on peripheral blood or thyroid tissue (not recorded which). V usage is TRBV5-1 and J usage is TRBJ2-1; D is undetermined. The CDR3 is CASSRTENNEQFF. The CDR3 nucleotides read TGCGCCAGCAGCAGGACGGAGAACAATGAGCAGTTCTTC.